This entry is about one TCR beta chain. Antigen unknown. The record originates from a study of T cell responses to AZD1222 COVID-19 vaccine. Study summary: Second doses were pooled across both intervals (about 4 or about 12 weeks). Findings and caveats of the study: Repertoires were sampled only after the peak T cell response. Clonal diversity may have been underestimated, and the donors were mostly white British, with more females than males.

V dropped 5 bases and J dropped 2 bases, with 19 bases sitting between them. Germline V gives CDR1 MDHEN, CDR2 SYDVKM. The length of the CDR3 is 16 residues. Assay used: immunoSEQ multiplex PCR; TCRdb lists only in-frame clones, some missing. In the table there are some 200,000 clones, under 95% of which are singletons. This TCR derives from an adult in good health. The sample here was peripheral blood, taken on day 0 of AZD1222 vaccination. This chain links TRBV28 with TRBJ2-7; possible D gene TRBD2, 5 bases. The CDR3 DNA sequence: TGTGCCAGCAGTGGGCCCCGGGGAGAGATTACCTACGAGCAGTACTTC. Protein product: CASSGPRGEITYEQYF.